A single sample gave rise to the 20 T cell receptor beta chains below, sequenced in a study of blood T cell repertoires in COVID-19. Generated by immunoSEQ multiplex PCR, the TCRdb table keeps only in-frame clones and is missing some. The repertoire has around 270,000 clones, around 90% of them found once; the top ten carry roughly 4.9%. Sequencing was performed on peripheral blood. The receptors were sampled from a woman aged 55-70 years with COVID-19, enrolled during active disease.

J is TRBJ2-3 and V is TRBV5-4, with TRBD2 matching 13 bases. Per the germline V gene, CDR1 is SGHNT and CDR2 is YYREEE (reference sequence). The V segment lost 4 bases and the J segment 5 bases; nucleotides outside the gene matches: 7. This CDR3 has 16 amino acids. CDR3: CASSILAGGPGDTQYF. The CDR3 nucleotides read TGTGCCAGCAGCATACTAGCGGGAGGGCCGGGAGATACGCAGTATTTT.

The chain links TRBV11-3 to TRBJ1-2; TRBD1 matches at 7 bases. This CDR3 region has 10 residues. The V gene end was trimmed by 10 bases and the J gene end by 9 bases; junction bases not matched to a gene: 5. Germline CDR1 and CDR2: SGHNT and YENEEA. The CDR3 DNA sequence: TGTGCCACCAAACAGGGGAGCTACACCTTC. Residues: CATKQGSYTF.

This sequence joins TRBV5-1 and TRBJ2-7; the D gene is possibly TRBD1 (6 bases). CDR3 length equals 18 residues. V lost 2 bases and J lost 4, with 25 bases in between. Germline lookup yields CDR1 SGHRS and CDR2 YFSETQ. The CDR3 reads CASSFAATMGHRPYEQYF. The CDR3 DNA is TGCGCCAGCAGCTTTGCCGCCACAATGGGACACCGGCCGTACGAGCAGTACTTC.

V gene TRBV10-3 combines with J gene TRBJ1-1, with 7 bases that match TRBD1. Germline CDR1 ENHRY, CDR2 SYGVKD. The CDR3 length is 17 residues. The V segment lost 6 bases and the J segment 0 bases; nucleotides outside the gene matches: 13. The CDR3 nucleotides are TGTGCCATCAGAAAGACAGGGCCTGGATCGGTGAACACTGAAGCTTTCTTT. Translating gives CAIRKTGPGSVNTEAFF.

The chain carries TRBV7-8 and TRBJ1-5; 7 nucleotides align to TRBD1. The CDR3 is made up of 16 amino acids. The V segment lost 1 base and the J segment 5 bases; nucleotides outside the gene matches: 8. In germline, CDR1 is SGHVS, CDR2 FQNEAQ. The CDR3, as DNA: TGTGCCAGCAGCTTAGATGTAGGGGGCTTCTATCAGCCCCAGCATTTT. Translated, it gives CASSLDVGGFYQPQHF. The variable domain in full, with the rest retrieved from reference TRBV7-8 and TRBJ1-5, is GAGVSQSPRYKVAKRGQDVALRCDPISGHVSLFWYQQALGQGPEFLTYFQNEAQLDKSGLPSDRFFAERPEGSVSTLKIQRTQQEDSAVYLCASSLDVGGFYQPQHFGDGTRLSIL.

The V gene is TRBV14, the J gene TRBJ2-5, with no clear D. V gave up 2 bases and J gave up 1 base, with 14 bases separating them. The germline V gene has CDR1 SGHDN and CDR2 FVKESK. The CDR3 totals 16 residues. CDR3 in DNA: TGTGCCAGCAGCCAATGGTTCGAAGGAGCCCAAGAGACCCAGTACTTC. Amino acids: CASSQWFEGAQETQYF. The variable domain in full, with the rest retrieved from reference TRBV14 and TRBJ2-5, is EAGVTQFPSHSVIEKGQTVTLRCDPISGHDNLYWYRRVMGKEIKFLLHFVKESKQDESGMPNNRFLAERTGGTYSTLKVQPAELEDSGVYFCASSQWFEGAQETQYFGPGTRLLVL.

This clone has only one observation. The chain carries TRBV6-6 and TRBJ2-7, with 9 bases fitting TRBD1. Germline CDR1 is MNHNY and CDR2 is SVGAGI (reference sequence). Trimming took 0 bases from V and 4 from J; bases not matched to a gene: 4. This CDR3 region has 15 residues. DNA of the CDR3: TGTGCCAGCAGTTACTCCGGACAGGGGAAGTACGAGCAGTACTTC. This encodes CASSYSGQGKYEQYF.

This clone was found once. The chain recombines TRBV6-5 with TRBJ1-2, with D unclear. This CDR3 has 15 residues. V lost 2 bases and J 2 bases, leaving 12 bases between the germline ends. CDR1 MNHEY and CDR2 SVGAGI come from the germline V gene. CDR3 DNA: TGTGCCAGCAGTTACCCCAGTGGGGAGAACTATGGCTACACCTTC. Translated: CASSYPSGENYGYTF.

V gene TRBV7-2 combines with J gene TRBJ1-2; D unclear. This CDR3 region has 14 residues. Germline CDR1 reads SGHTA; CDR2 reads FQGNSA. V shed 1 base and J shed 7 bases, with 13 bases lying between them. This CDR3 is CASSLGVRLSGYTF. CDR3 coding DNA: TGTGCCAGCAGCTTAGGGGTCAGGTTAAGTGGCTACACCTTC.

This rearrangement joins TRBV19 to TRBJ1-5; a possible D gene is TRBD1 (6 bases). V was cut by 3 bases and J by 1 base, with 10 bases left in between. The CDR3 sequence is 15 residues long. Germline CDR1 and CDR2: LNHDA and SQIVND (reference sequence). The CDR3 DNA reads as TGTGCCAGTAGTATTGCAGGGGCGAGCAATCAGCCCCAGCATTTT. This translates into CASSIAGASNQPQHF.

This clone came up once. V gene TRBV5-1 combines with J gene TRBJ1-2; D is perhaps TRBD1 (6 bases). The CDR3 extends over 13 amino acids. V was clipped by 4 bases and J by 6 bases, with 13 bases between them. The germline CDR1 and CDR2 sequences are SGHRS and YFSETQ. The DNA of the CDR3 is TGCGCCAGCAGCGAACCAGGGGTGGATGGCTACACCTTC. Amino acid sequence: CASSEPGVDGYTF.

CDR3 DNA: TGTGCCAGCAGCTTGTGGGCGGAGGGCATTCAGTACTTC. It translates to CASSLWAEGIQYF. V usage is TRBV5-4 and J usage is TRBJ2-4; possibly TRBD2 for D (6 bases). The CDR3 spans 13 residues. CDR1 is SGHNT, CDR2 YYREEE, per germline (reference sequence). Trimming removed 1 base from V and 9 bases from J, with 11 bases in between.

This chain joins TRBV6-2 or TRBV6-3 and TRBJ1-1; no definite D call. This CDR3 has 17 amino acids. From germline, CDR1 is MNHEY and CDR2 SVGEGT. The V and J ends lost 5 bases and 1 base respectively, with 20 bases between them. The CDR3 region has the DNA TGTGCCAGCAGTGCCATTTCCCTACGAGCCGGGAACACTGAAGCTTTCTTT. It yields the protein CASSAISLRAGNTEAFF.

V gene TRBV4-2 combines with J gene TRBJ2-7; TRBD2 matches at 14 bases. CDR3 length: 16 residues. V gave up 4 bases and J gave up 5 bases; unmatched junction bases: 7. The germline V gene encodes CDR1 LGHNA and CDR2 YNFKEQ. The CDR3 protein is CASSRGTSGSADEQYF. In DNA, the CDR3 is TGTGCCAGCAGCCGGGGGACTAGCGGGAGTGCAGACGAGCAGTACTTC.

This chain links TRBV11-2 with TRBJ1-1; D gene ambiguous. Germline CDR1 SGHAT, CDR2 FQNNGV. Trimming took 0 bases from V and 7 from J, leaving 9 bases between them. This CDR3 has 13 residues. CDR3 bases: TGTGCCAGCAGCTTAGAACCGGGAGGTGAAGCTTTCTTT. Residues: CASSLEPGGEAFF.

The chain carries TRBV19 and TRBJ2-7; D possibly corresponds to TRBD2 (6 bases). CDR3 length: 13 residues. V was pared by 5 bases and J by 4 bases, with 12 bases between. Germline V gives CDR1 LNHDA, CDR2 SQIVND (reference sequence). CDR3 sequence: CASSASAGYEQYF. CDR3 DNA: TGTGCCAGTAGTGCTAGCGCCGGGTACGAGCAGTACTTC.

CDR3 sequence: CASSPLGQGGTGELFF. The DNA of the CDR3 is TGCGCCAGCAGCCCGTTGGGACAGGGGGGAACCGGGGAGCTGTTTTTT. The chain carries TRBV4-1 and TRBJ2-2; 11 nucleotides line up with TRBD1. With 4 bases clipped from V and 5 bases from J, the junction kept 6 bases outside the gene matches. This CDR3 region has 16 residues. In germline, CDR1 is MGHRA, CDR2 YSYEKL.

With regard to this clone: The same CDR3 also results from other DNA sequences found in this sample. The chain has TRBV20-1 and TRBJ2-2; D is ambiguous. The CDR3 is 11 amino acids. Germline V CDR1 and CDR2: DFQATT, SNEGSKA (reference sequence). V dropped 1 base and J dropped 6 bases, with 3 bases sitting between them. The CDR3: CSARGPGELFF. The DNA for the CDR3 is TGCAGTGCTAGAGGGCCCGGGGAGCTGTTTTTT.

The gene calls are TRBV6-5 and TRBJ2-1; 8 bases are a match to TRBD2. V gave up 0 bases and J gave up 6 bases; unmatched junction bases: 7. The CDR3 runs 16 residues. The V gene's germline CDR1 is MNHEY and CDR2 SVGAGI. The CDR3 loop reads CASSYSRTSGRNEQFF. DNA for the CDR3: TGTGCCAGCAGTTACTCGAGAACTAGCGGCCGCAATGAGCAGTTCTTC.

This chain uses TRBV6-5 with TRBJ1-2; 7 positions match TRBD1. J was trimmed by 1 base and V by 5 bases; bases with no gene match: 7. CDR1 is MNHEY and CDR2 is SVGAGI in the germline V gene. This CDR3 has 15 amino acids. CDR3 residues: CASSNPGQNNYGYTF. CDR3 in DNA: TGTGCCAGCAGTAACCCGGGACAGAATAACTATGGCTACACCTTC.